A single sample is the source of the 21 T cell receptor beta chains below, sequenced in a study of early T cells in non-severe SARS-CoV-2 infection. MiXCR, run by TCRdb on the 5' RACE reads, gives a single entry per CDR3 protein. The table lists 50,000 to 70,000 distinct CDR3 sequences, about 6% of them singletons. This specimen consisted of whole blood, obtained at baseline. These receptors were collected from an adult who was a healthcare worker with PCR-confirmed SARS-CoV-2 infection or an uninfected control (not recorded which).

In this sample, this clonotype turned up many times. The gene calls are TRBV18 and TRBJ2-7; 11 bases align to TRBD2. V trimming: 3 bases; J trimming: 4 bases; junction bases outside the gene matches: 8. The CDR3 is 16 amino acids. Looked up from germline, CDR1 is KGHSH and CDR2 is LQKENI. The CDR3 region has the DNA TGTGCCAGCTCACCCCAACTAGCGGGAGTCGGATACGAGCAGTACTTC. It yields the protein CASSPQLAGVGYEQYF.

This clonotype came up many times. The genes are TRBV10-3 and TRBJ1-2, with D maybe TRBD1 (5 bases). Trimming cost V 3 bases and J 6 bases, with 14 bases left between them. This CDR3 contains 14 residues. CDR1 and CDR2 (germline): ENHRY, SYGVKD. CDR3 in amino acids: CAISEGEMVDGYTF. CDR3 sequence (DNA): TGTGCCATCAGTGAAGGGGAGATGGTAGATGGCTACACCTTC.

This clonotype was recorded at least ten times. V is TRBV28 and J is TRBJ1-2, with TRBD1 matching 8 bases. CDR1 and CDR2 from the germline V gene are MDHEN and SYDVKM. The J segment lost 0 bases and the V segment lost 7 bases, leaving 22 bases of the junction unmatched. This CDR3 is 20 amino acids long. In DNA form, the CDR3 reads TGTGCCAGCAATGAATCCGATCGACGTCGGGACAGGCAAGCTAACTATGGCTACACCTTC. This encodes CASNESDRRRDRQANYGYTF.

There are a few counts of this clonotype. The V call is TRBV27, the J call TRBJ2-7; 9 bases agree with TRBD1. There are 15 residues in the CDR3. The germline gives CDR1 MNHEY, CDR2 SMNVEV (reference sequence). J lost 5 bases, V lost 0 bases, and 5 bases had no gene match. CDR3 sequence: CASSLSRDRVHEQYF. CDR3 bases: TGTGCCAGCAGTTTATCCCGGGACAGGGTCCACGAGCAGTACTTC.

The sample holds many counts of this clonotype. The chain joins TRBV30 to TRBJ2-2, with TRBD1 as a possible D gene (6 bases). The V end lost 3 bases, the J end lost 4 bases, and 12 bases lay between the germline ends. The CDR3 is made up of 14 amino acids. Germline lookup yields CDR1 GTSNPN and CDR2 SVGIG (reference sequence). DNA of the CDR3: TGTGCCTGGAGAAGGGGGTTAGGCACCGGGGAGCTGTTTTTT. Translating it yields CAWRRGLGTGELFF.

The rearrangement uses TRBV20-1 and TRBJ2-1, with 8 nucleotides matching TRBD2. The CDR3 spans 15 residues. CDR1 is DFQATT and CDR2 is SNEGSKA in the germline V gene (reference sequence). J gave up 0 bases and V 6 bases, and 7 bases lay outside the gene matches. The CDR3 reads CSASERGSSYNEQFF. In DNA form, the CDR3 reads TGCAGTGCGTCCGAGCGGGGGAGCTCCTACAATGAGCAGTTCTTC.

This clonotype was observed many times. The chain is built from TRBV12-3 or TRBV12-4 and TRBJ2-6; no definite D call. The CDR3 consists of 13 residues. Trimming removed 2 bases from V and 2 bases from J, with 1 base in between. The DNA for the CDR3 is TGTGCCAGCAGTTTAACTGGGGCCAACGTCCTGACTTTC. Its translation is CASSLTGANVLTF.

This clonotype was recorded at least ten times. The chain links TRBV28 to TRBJ1-5, with a tentative D call TRBD1 (6 bases). Germline assignment: CDR1 MDHEN and CDR2 SYDVKM. The ends were cut back, 6 bases at V and 6 bases at J, with 15 bases in the middle. This CDR3 contains 14 residues. DNA for the CDR3: TGTGCCAGCAGCCACGACAGGAGAGCTCAGCCCCAGCATTTT. Its protein product is CASSHDRRAQPQHF.

The table lists this clonotype with many counts. V and J are TRBV28 and TRBJ2-7; D gene uncertain. Germline values: CDR1 MDHEN, CDR2 SYDVKM. This CDR3 spans 15 amino acids. Trimming removed 6 bases from V and 5 bases from J, with 20 bases in between. CDR3 in DNA: TGTGCCAGCAGCCGCCCCGGGCCGGGTAAAGACGAGCAGTACTTC. Translation: CASSRPGPGKDEQYF.

This clonotype has at least ten counts. This rearrangement joins TRBV6-5 to TRBJ2-7; 8 bases line up with TRBD2. Germline loops: CDR1 MNHEY, CDR2 SVGAGI. V shed 6 bases, J shed 3 bases, and the junction held 10 bases outside the gene matches. The CDR3 runs to 15 residues. The DNA for the CDR3 is TGTGCCAGCAGCTTGGGGGGCGGGAGGAACTACGAGCAGTACTTC. Translation: CASSLGGGRNYEQYF.

This clonotype showed up many times. This chain uses TRBV5-1 with TRBJ1-2; 7 nucleotides align to TRBD1. V shed 2 bases, J shed 3 bases, and the junction held 7 bases outside the gene matches. This CDR3 has 15 amino acids. The germline gives CDR1 SGHRS, CDR2 YFSETQ. DNA of the CDR3: TGCGCCAGCAGCTTAAGCCCGACAGGGCACTATGGCTACACCTTC. Amino acids: CASSLSPTGHYGYTF.

The sample holds many counts of this clonotype. The rearrangement uses TRBV20-1 and TRBJ2-6, with D possibly being TRBD1 or TRBD2 (5 bases each). Trimming stripped 1 base from V and 1 base from J, with 20 bases between. The germline gives CDR1 DFQATT, CDR2 SNEGSKA (reference sequence). The CDR3 contains 19 residues. CDR3 sequence (DNA): TGCAGTGCTAGAGTTTTGGGGGTCATTTCTCCGTCTGGGGCCAACGTCCTGACTTTC. Translation: CSARVLGVISPSGANVLTF.

About this clonotype itself: A much larger clone differs from this one at a single base, so this may be a read error. No conserved phenylalanine or tryptophan is present at the end of the CDR3, so a read error is the likely explanation. The V gene is TRBV27, the J gene TRBJ2-3; the match to TRBD2 covers 7 bases. The V segment lost 6 bases and the J segment 1 base; nucleotides outside the gene matches: 13. The CDR3 is 17 residues long. CDR1 and CDR2 (germline): MNHEY, SMNVEV (reference sequence). The CDR3 coding sequence is TGTGCCAGCAGGCCCCTTTTAGCGGGTTTGTGCACAGATACGCAGTATTCT. It translates to CASRPLLAGLCTDTQYS.

The chain recombines TRBV6-1 with TRBJ2-3; either TRBD1 or TRBD2 may fit D (6 bases each). The germline V gene encodes CDR1 MNHNS and CDR2 SASEGT. CDR3 length: 15 residues. V gave up 5 bases and J gave up 4 bases, with 16 bases separating them. CDR3: CASSLPGAGADTQYF. The CDR3 coding sequence is TGTGCCAGCAGTCTTCCGGGGGCCGGCGCAGATACGCAGTATTTT.

This clonotype was found many times. The chain employs TRBV6-2 or TRBV6-3 and TRBJ2-1; weak D call: TRBD1 (5 bases). From germline, CDR1 is MNHEY and CDR2 SVGEGT. Deletions cut 0 bases from V and 8 bases from J, with 17 bases between. This CDR3 comprises 16 residues. The CDR3 spells CASSYSMLSWGDEQFF. In nucleotides, the CDR3 is TGTGCCAGCAGTTACTCGATGTTGTCCTGGGGCGATGAGCAGTTCTTC.

Many counts were recorded for this clonotype. CDR3 amino acids: CSAWTGDPVYEQYF. CDR3 DNA sequence: TGCAGCGCCTGGACAGGGGACCCTGTCTACGAGCAGTACTTC. The V call is TRBV29-1, the J call TRBJ2-7; TRBD1 aligns across 9 bases. V lost 7 bases to trimming and J lost 3 bases; unmatched junction nucleotides: 10. The CDR3 has 14 amino acids. Germline loops: CDR1 SQVTM, CDR2 ANQGSEA.

This clonotype has only a few counts. V and J are TRBV12-3 or TRBV12-4 and TRBJ2-1; weak D call: TRBD2 (7 bases). CDR3 length: 17 amino acids. V lost 5 bases, J lost 7 bases, and 24 bases lay in between. The CDR3: CASSPNLGRGGGNEQFF. DNA for the CDR3: TGTGCCAGCAGTCCTAACCTGGGCAGGGGCGGGGGAAATGAGCAGTTCTTC.

The sample holds many counts of this clonotype. The rearrangement links TRBV4-3 to TRBJ1-1, with D possibly being TRBD1 (6 bases). Trimming took off 4 bases at V and 5 bases at J, with 14 bases between the two ends. Germline CDR1 and CDR2: LGHNA and YSLEER. The CDR3 has 14 amino acids. DNA of the CDR3: TGCGCCAGCAGCCTCGAGGGGGTTTTGACTGAAGCTTTCTTT. It is translated as CASSLEGVLTEAFF.

This clonotype was detected many times. The rearrangement links TRBV27 to TRBJ1-5; D may be TRBD1 (5 bases). Trimming removed 0 bases at V and 1 base at J, with 10 bases between. This CDR3 is 16 amino acids long. The germline V gene encodes CDR1 MNHEY and CDR2 SMNVEV (reference sequence). CDR3 region: CASSLSGPVSNQPQHF. The DNA of the CDR3 is TGTGCCAGCAGTTTATCGGGGCCGGTCAGCAATCAGCCCCAGCATTTT.

This clonotype was detected many times. The chain uses TRBV29-1 and TRBJ2-7; D may be TRBD2 (5 bases). The CDR3 sequence is 15 residues long. The germline V gene has CDR1 SQVTM and CDR2 ANQGSEA. Deletions cut 4 bases from V and 0 bases from J, with 16 bases between. CDR3: CSVAVRPTSSYEQYF. In nucleotides, the CDR3 is TGCAGCGTTGCGGTTCGCCCAACTAGCTCCTACGAGCAGTACTTC.

This clonotype was recorded at least ten times. The rearrangement uses TRBV20-1 and TRBJ2-7; D might be TRBD1 (5 bases). CDR3 length: 11 residues. The V end was cut by 7 bases, the J end by 2 bases, with 9 bases between. Germline V gene sequence: CDR1 DFQATT, CDR2 SNEGSKA (reference sequence). CDR3 DNA: TGCAGTGTAACAGGACCCTACGAGCAGTACTTC. Translating it yields CSVTGPYEQYF.